The 25 T cell receptor beta chains in this list originate from one sample, sequenced in a study of OX40 agonist ivuxolimab in advanced cancers. Sequencing used immunoSEQ multiplex PCR; TCRdb keeps in-frame clones, though not all of them. The data hold fewer than 75,000 clones, with more than 70% observed a single time. Sequenced here: CD4+ or CD8+ T cells sorted from blood, sampled in a trial of the OX40 agonist ivuxolimab. The receptors shown here come from an adult with an advanced solid tumor such as melanoma, head and neck, liver or kidney cancer.

The chain is built from TRBV30 and TRBJ2-4; D remains unclear. Germline V gives CDR1 GTSNPN, CDR2 SVGIG (reference sequence). The V end lost 7 bases, the J end lost 3 bases, and 10 bases lay between the germline ends. The CDR3 has 12 residues. Here the CDR3 DNA reads TGTGCCTTTGGGATCATCAAAAACATTCAGTACTTC. It yields the protein CAFGIIKNIQYF.

V gene TRBV28 combines with J gene TRBJ2-7, with D possibly TRBD2 on 8 matching bases. V dropped 4 bases and J dropped 4 bases, with 14 bases sitting between them. This CDR3 region has 14 residues. The germline V gene encodes CDR1 MDHEN and CDR2 SYDVKM. The chain's CDR3 is CASSYREGAYEQYF. For the CDR3, the DNA is TGTGCCAGCAGTTATCGGGAGGGGGCTTACGAGCAGTACTTC.

The chain carries TRBV19 and TRBJ1-1; 9 bases fit TRBD1. V was clipped by 3 bases and J by 0 bases; unmatched bases: 8. Germline lookup yields CDR1 LNHDA and CDR2 SQIVND (reference sequence). This CDR3 contains 17 residues. The CDR3 sequence is CASSMGTGRSVNTEAFF. CDR3 nucleotide sequence: TGTGCCAGTAGTATGGGGACAGGGAGGAGTGTGAACACTGAAGCTTTCTTT.

The rearrangement uses TRBV27 and TRBJ2-7, with TRBD1 matching over 9 bases. With 8 bases clipped from V and 6 bases from J, the junction kept 8 bases outside the gene matches. This CDR3 spans 13 amino acids. The germline gives CDR1 MNHEY, CDR2 SMNVEV (reference sequence). The CDR3 region has the DNA TGTGCCAGCTCCGGGACAGGGTTGCGCGAGCAGTACTTC. Its protein is CASSGTGLREQYF.

The chain carries TRBV6-1 and TRBJ1-6, with a weak D call TRBD1 (5 bases). The CDR3 spans 14 residues. V lost 1 base, J lost 7 bases, and 8 bases lay in between. Germline-derived CDR1 and CDR2 are MNHNS and SASEGT. In nucleotides, the CDR3 is TGTGCCAGCAGTGAAGAACGGGGGAATTCACCCCTCCACTTT. It translates to CASSEERGNSPLHF.

The rearrangement links TRBV7-8 to TRBJ2-2, with TRBD2 matching 7 bases. In germline, CDR1 is SGHVS, CDR2 FQNEAQ. The CDR3 totals 16 residues. The ends lost 5 bases at V and 1 base at J; junction bases unmatched: 7. The CDR3: CASSPWLAVNTGELFF. In DNA, the CDR3 is TGTGCCAGCAGCCCCTGGCTAGCGGTGAACACCGGGGAGCTGTTTTTT.

This sequence joins TRBV6-1 and TRBJ1-5; 10 bases line up with TRBD1. The CDR3 is made up of 14 amino acids. The trim removed 5 bases at V and 6 bases at J, leaving 4 bases unmatched. In germline, CDR1 is MNHNS, CDR2 SASEGT. The CDR3 bases are TGTGCCAGCAGTAAGGACAGGGGGTTTCAGCCCCAGCATTTT. Its translation: CASSKDRGFQPQHF.

The rearrangement uses TRBV30 and TRBJ1-6, with unresolved D. Germline V gene lookup returns CDR1 GTSNPN and CDR2 SVGIG (reference sequence). Trimming shortened V by 3 bases and J by 4 bases, and 7 bases separated the two germline ends. The CDR3 consists of 13 residues. Here the CDR3 reads CAWRGPYNSPLHF. In nucleotides, the CDR3 is TGTGCCTGGAGAGGGCCTTATAATTCACCCCTCCACTTT.

The genes are TRBV27 and TRBJ1-5; D perhaps matches TRBD1 (5 bases). Germline loops: CDR1 MNHEY, CDR2 SMNVEV (reference sequence). The ends were cut back, 2 bases at V and 0 bases at J, with 11 bases in the middle. The CDR3 is made up of 16 amino acids. CDR3 region: CASSLKATDSNQPQHF. The CDR3 bases are TGTGCCAGCAGTTTAAAAGCGACAGATAGCAATCAGCCCCAGCATTTT.

This clone was detected only a few times. V is TRBV7-2 and J is TRBJ2-3; a weak D match, TRBD2 (7 bases). The CDR3 runs to 17 residues. Germline V gives CDR1 SGHTA, CDR2 FQGNSA. With 5 bases removed from V and 4 bases from J, the gap between germline ends came to 22 bases. The CDR3 reads CASSLKHGGALADTQYF. CDR3 bases: TGTGCCAGCAGCCTCAAGCATGGGGGGGCCTTGGCAGATACGCAGTATTTT.

The genes are TRBV7-2 and TRBJ1-4, with D unclear. The CDR3 consists of 13 residues. Trimming cost V 3 bases and J 8 bases, with 10 bases left between them. The germline V gene has CDR1 SGHTA and CDR2 FQGNSA. CDR3 protein: CASSLYGLEKLFF. CDR3 in DNA: TGTGCCAGCAGCTTGTACGGATTGGAAAAACTGTTTTTT. The full variable domain, its missing parts supplied by reference TRBV7-2 and TRBJ1-4, is GAGVSQSPSNKVTEKGKDVELRCDPISGHTALYWYRQSLGQGLEFLIYFQGNSAPDKSGLPSDRFSAERTGGSVSTLTIQRTQQEDSAVYLCASSLYGLEKLFFGSGTQLSVL.

CDR3 in amino acids: CASSLDRGSEAFF. In DNA form, the CDR3 reads TGTGCCAGCAGCTTAGACAGGGGCTCTGAAGCTTTCTTT. The chain joins TRBV7-2 to TRBJ1-1; TRBD1 matches 7 bases. V lost 1 base to trimming and J lost 6 bases; unmatched junction nucleotides: 2. Germline V gene lookup returns CDR1 SGHTA and CDR2 FQGNSA. This CDR3 is built from 13 residues.

J is TRBJ1-1 and V is TRBV27; 9 bases match TRBD1. V was clipped by 1 base and J by 2 bases; unmatched bases: 11. CDR1 is MNHEY and CDR2 is SMNVEV in the germline V gene (reference sequence). The CDR3 is 18 residues long. This chain's CDR3 is CASSLLVSGTGLNTEAFF. The CDR3 nucleotides are TGTGCCAGCAGTTTATTAGTTTCCGGGACAGGGCTAAACACTGAAGCTTTCTTT.

This chain connects TRBV23-1 to TRBJ2-3; TRBD2 matches at 11 bases. Being an ORF, TRBV23-1 has a function that is uncertain. The CDR3 runs to 16 residues. Trimming took 7 bases from V and 3 from J; bases not matched to a gene: 9. The CDR3 is CASNPIAGGPTDTQYF. CDR3 in DNA: TGCGCCAGCAACCCTATAGCGGGAGGGCCTACAGATACGCAGTATTTT.

The CDR3 DNA reads TGTGCCAGCAGTGGGCAGGGACTTTCACCCTACGAGCAGTACGTC. Translated: CASSGQGLSPYEQYV. The genes are TRBV28 and TRBJ2-7; TRBD2 is a possible D gene (6 bases). V was pared by 5 bases and J by 2 bases, with 16 bases between. The CDR3 consists of 15 residues. Germline CDR1 reads MDHEN; CDR2 reads SYDVKM.

V usage is TRBV19 and J usage is TRBJ1-5, with D possibly being TRBD1 (5 bases). V lost 5 bases to trimming and J lost 7 bases, with 12 bases between them. Germline CDR1 reads LNHDA; CDR2 reads SQIVND (reference sequence). CDR3 size: 13 residues. CDR3 sequence (DNA): TGTGCCAGTAGTTCGGGGCTAGGGCAGCCCCAGCATTTT. Protein product: CASSSGLGQPQHF.

This chain links TRBV28 with TRBJ2-1; 10 nucleotides match TRBD1. This CDR3 contains 15 residues. Germline loops: CDR1 MDHEN, CDR2 SYDVKM. With V trimmed by 4 bases and J by 7 bases, 7 bases remained unmatched. CDR3 amino acids: CASSSTGTGVNEQFF. The CDR3 coding sequence is TGTGCCAGCAGTTCCACCGGGACAGGGGTGAATGAGCAGTTCTTC.

The V call is TRBV2, the J call TRBJ1-5; D is undetermined. V was cut by 1 base and J by 1 base, with 2 bases left in between. CDR1 is SNHLY and CDR2 is FYNNEI in the germline V gene. The CDR3 is 13 amino acids. The CDR3 region is CASSEESNQPQHF. CDR3 coding DNA: TGTGCCAGCAGTGAAGAGAGCAATCAGCCCCAGCATTTT.

This chain joins TRBV29-1 and TRBJ1-1; unclear D gene. V shed 4 bases and J shed 1 base, with 7 bases lying between them. Germline CDR1 SQVTM, CDR2 ANQGSEA. This CDR3 has 12 residues. Here the CDR3 DNA reads TGCAGCGTTGGGGGAGGGAACACTGAAGCTTTCTTT. Protein product: CSVGGGNTEAFF.

This clone was recorded once. The rearrangement joins TRBV5-6 to TRBJ1-1; D call uncertain. V lost 0 bases, J lost 2 bases, and 5 bases lay in between. The CDR3 has 13 residues. CDR1 is SGHDT and CDR2 is YYEEEE in the germline V gene. CDR3 DNA: TGTGCCAGCAGCTTGGCCCCAAACACTGAAGCTTTCTTT. This encodes CASSLAPNTEAFF.

This clone showed up just a few times. This chain links TRBV4-1 with TRBJ1-5; 8 nucleotides align to TRBD1. The germline CDR1 and CDR2 sequences are MGHRA and YSYEKL. The CDR3 length is 15 residues. The V segment lost 1 base and the J segment 9 bases; nucleotides outside the gene matches: 8. The CDR3 DNA follows: TGCGCCAGCAGCCAAGGGAGGACAGGGATACGGCCCCAGCATTTT. Translation gives CASSQGRTGIRPQHF.

The V gene is TRBV4-1, the J gene TRBJ2-1, with D possibly matching TRBD1 (6 bases). V lost 2 bases and J lost 2, with 22 bases in between. The germline gives CDR1 MGHRA, CDR2 YSYEKL. The CDR3 runs to 19 residues. The CDR3 loop is CASSQRFYSAGDTYNEQFF. The CDR3 DNA follows: TGCGCCAGCAGCCAACGTTTCTACTCCGCAGGGGACACCTACAATGAGCAGTTCTTC.

This chain uses TRBV27 with TRBJ2-1, with D possibly being TRBD1 (6 bases). V lost 3 bases and J 7 bases, leaving 13 bases between the germline ends. The CDR3 contains 14 residues. From germline, CDR1 is MNHEY and CDR2 SMNVEV (reference sequence). CDR3 sequence: CASSFSQGWNEQFF. For the CDR3, the DNA is TGTGCCAGCAGTTTTTCACAGGGTTGGAATGAGCAGTTCTTC.

The gene calls are TRBV5-4 and TRBJ2-1, with D perhaps TRBD1 (6 bases). The CDR3 spans 14 residues. Trimming stripped 1 base from V and 7 bases from J, with 12 bases between. Germline lookup yields CDR1 SGHNT and CDR2 YYREEE (reference sequence). The CDR3 region has the DNA TGTGCCAGCAGCTTGCATACAGGGAAGAATGAGCAGTTCTTC. It encodes CASSLHTGKNEQFF.

The table lists this clone with many counts. The J gene is TRBJ2-7, the V gene TRBV28; possible D gene TRBD2, 5 bases. Germline CDR1 MDHEN, CDR2 SYDVKM. Trimming shortened V by 3 bases and J by 0 bases, and 6 bases separated the two germline ends. This CDR3 has 13 amino acids. The CDR3 DNA reads TGTGCCAGCAGTTTCGAGGGCTCCTACGAGCAGTACTTC. Translated, it gives CASSFEGSYEQYF.